The clone carrying this T cell receptor (beta chain) was recorded a few times. Its matching antigen is unknown. These data originate in a study of CD8 T cells in ankylosing spondylitis. Study-wide points: A TCR beta motif made of fewer than ten highly homologous variants seemed typical of ankylosing spondylitis blood. Researchers reportedly found disease-linked clones significantly enriched in matched ankylosing spondylitis synovial fluid.

The authors made TCR beta libraries by quantitative 5'-RACE with molecular barcodes. TCRdb re-derived calls from the 5' RACE reads in MiXCR, one entry per CDR3 protein. The table records about 150,000 distinct CDR3 sequences, approximately 48% of them present only once. CDR3 length: 13 residues. The J segment lost 13 bases and the V segment lost 5 bases, leaving 6 bases of the junction unmatched. Germline V CDR1 and CDR2: SEHNR, FQNEAQ (reference sequence). Specimen: synovial fluid, either unsorted or a sorted T cell fraction (not recorded which). J is TRBJ2-1 and V is TRBV7-9, with 12 bases identical to TRBD1. This sequence originates from a male donor with ankylosing spondylitis. For the CDR3, the DNA is TGTGCCAGCAGCCGGGACAGGGGGCGCCCCCAGTTCTTC. It translates to CASSRDRGRPQFF.